This T cell receptor beta chain was sequenced in a study of T cell changes during pregnancy in multiple sclerosis. CDR1 and CDR2 (germline): MNHNY, SVGAGI (reference sequence). The CDR3 runs to 15 residues. Trimming cost V 6 bases and J 8 bases; bases outside gene matches: 11. Assay used: immunoSEQ multiplex PCR; TCRdb lists only in-frame clones, some missing. Of approximately 110,000 clones in the sample, 80% to 95% are singletons; the top ten hold approximately 1.5%. The TCR originated in a female donor with multiple sclerosis, enrolled in a pregnancy study. The rearrangement joins TRBV6-6 to TRBJ1-4; 8 positions match TRBD1. Sequences were derived from peripheral blood, sampled in the third trimester of pregnancy. Here the CDR3 DNA reads TGTGCCAGCAGCCGCCCTGGACAGGGAGGCGAAAAACTGTTTTTT. Protein product: CASSRPGQGGEKLFF.